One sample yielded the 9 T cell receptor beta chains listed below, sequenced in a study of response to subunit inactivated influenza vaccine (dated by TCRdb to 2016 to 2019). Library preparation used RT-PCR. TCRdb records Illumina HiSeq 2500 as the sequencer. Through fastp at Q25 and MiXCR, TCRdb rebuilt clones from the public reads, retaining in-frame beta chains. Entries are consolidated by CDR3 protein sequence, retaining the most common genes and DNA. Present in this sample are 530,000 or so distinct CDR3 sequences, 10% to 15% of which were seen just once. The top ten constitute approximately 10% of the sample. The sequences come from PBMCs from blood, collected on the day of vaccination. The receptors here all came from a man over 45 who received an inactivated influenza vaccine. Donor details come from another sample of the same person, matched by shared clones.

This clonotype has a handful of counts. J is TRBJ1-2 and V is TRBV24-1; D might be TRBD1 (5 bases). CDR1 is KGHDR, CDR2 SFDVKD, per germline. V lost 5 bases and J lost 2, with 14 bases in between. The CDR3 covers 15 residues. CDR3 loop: CATSALRDGNYGYTF. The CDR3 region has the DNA TGTGCCACCAGTGCCCTCCGGGACGGAAACTATGGCTACACCTTC.

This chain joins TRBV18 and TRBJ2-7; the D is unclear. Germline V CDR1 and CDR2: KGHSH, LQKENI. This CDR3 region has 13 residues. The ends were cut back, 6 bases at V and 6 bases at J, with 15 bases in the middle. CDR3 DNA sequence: TGTGCCAGCTCGCGAAACAAAGCCAGCGAGCAGTACTTC. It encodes CASSRNKASEQYF.

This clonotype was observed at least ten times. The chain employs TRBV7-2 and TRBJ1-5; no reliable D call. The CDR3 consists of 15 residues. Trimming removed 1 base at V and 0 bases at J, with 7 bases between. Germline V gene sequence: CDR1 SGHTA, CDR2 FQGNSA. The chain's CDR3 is CASSLESDSNQPQHF. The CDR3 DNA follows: TGTGCCAGCAGCTTAGAAAGCGATAGCAATCAGCCCCAGCATTTT.

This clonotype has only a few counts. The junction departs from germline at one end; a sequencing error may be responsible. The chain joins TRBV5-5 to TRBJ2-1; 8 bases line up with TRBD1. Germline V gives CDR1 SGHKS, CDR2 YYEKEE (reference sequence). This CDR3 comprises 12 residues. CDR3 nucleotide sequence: TGTGCCAGCAGCTGGGCCCGGGACAGGAGAATCTTC. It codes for CASSWARDRRIF.

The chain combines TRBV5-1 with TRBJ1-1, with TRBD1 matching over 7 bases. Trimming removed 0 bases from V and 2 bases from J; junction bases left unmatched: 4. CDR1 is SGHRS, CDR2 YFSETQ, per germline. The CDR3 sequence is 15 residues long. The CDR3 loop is CASSLADRTNTEAFF. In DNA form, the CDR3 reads TGCGCCAGCAGCTTGGCGGACAGGACAAACACTGAAGCTTTCTTT.

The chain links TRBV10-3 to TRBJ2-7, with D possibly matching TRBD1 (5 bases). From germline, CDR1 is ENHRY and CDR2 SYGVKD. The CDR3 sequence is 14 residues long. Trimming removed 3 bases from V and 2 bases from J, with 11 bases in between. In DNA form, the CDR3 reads TGTGCCATCAGTGATGGCGACAGCACCTACGAGCAGTACTTC. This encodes CAISDGDSTYEQYF.

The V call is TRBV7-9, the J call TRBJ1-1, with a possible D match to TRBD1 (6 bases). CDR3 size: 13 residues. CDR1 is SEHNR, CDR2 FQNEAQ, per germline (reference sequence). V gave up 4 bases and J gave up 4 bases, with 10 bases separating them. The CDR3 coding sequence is TGTGCCAGCAGCTCGGACAGCTTCACTGAAGCTTTCTTT. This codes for CASSSDSFTEAFF.

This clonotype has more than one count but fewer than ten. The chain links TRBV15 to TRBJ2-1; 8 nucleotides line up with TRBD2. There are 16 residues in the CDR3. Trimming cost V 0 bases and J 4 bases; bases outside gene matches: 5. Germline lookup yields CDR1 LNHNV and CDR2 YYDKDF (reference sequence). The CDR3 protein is CATSRDGREAYNEQFF. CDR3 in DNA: TGTGCCACCAGCAGAGATGGGCGGGAGGCATACAATGAGCAGTTCTTC.

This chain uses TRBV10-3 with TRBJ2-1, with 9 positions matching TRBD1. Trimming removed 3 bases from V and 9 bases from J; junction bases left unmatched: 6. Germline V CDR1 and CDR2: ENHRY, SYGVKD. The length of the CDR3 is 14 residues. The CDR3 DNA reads TGTGCCATCAGTGAACTGGGACAGGGTGCTGAGCAGTTCTTC. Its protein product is CAISELGQGAEQFF.